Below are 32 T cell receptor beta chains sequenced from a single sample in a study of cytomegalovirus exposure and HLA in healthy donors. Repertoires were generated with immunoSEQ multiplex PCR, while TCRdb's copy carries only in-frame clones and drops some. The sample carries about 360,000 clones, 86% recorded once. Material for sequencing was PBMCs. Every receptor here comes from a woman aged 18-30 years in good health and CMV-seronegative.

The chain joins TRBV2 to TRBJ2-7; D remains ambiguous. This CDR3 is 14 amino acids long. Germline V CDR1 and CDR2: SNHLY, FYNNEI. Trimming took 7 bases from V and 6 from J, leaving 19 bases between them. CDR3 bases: TGTGCCAGCAACGGAAACAGTCGGTATGGCGAGCAGTACTTC. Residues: CASNGNSRYGEQYF.

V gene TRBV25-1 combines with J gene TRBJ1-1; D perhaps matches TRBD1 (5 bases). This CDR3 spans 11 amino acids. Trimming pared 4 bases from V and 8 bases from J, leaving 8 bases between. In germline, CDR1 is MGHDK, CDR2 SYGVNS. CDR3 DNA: TGTGCCAGCAGTGCGGGGGTAGAAGCTTTCTTT. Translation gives CASSAGVEAFF.

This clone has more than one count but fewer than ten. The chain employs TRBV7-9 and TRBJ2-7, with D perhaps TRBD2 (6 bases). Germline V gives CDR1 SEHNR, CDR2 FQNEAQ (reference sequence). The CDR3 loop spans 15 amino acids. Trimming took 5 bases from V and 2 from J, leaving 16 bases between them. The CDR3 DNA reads TGTGCCAGCAGCCTAACCGGGACTGGGGCCTACGAGCAGTACTTC. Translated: CASSLTGTGAYEQYF.

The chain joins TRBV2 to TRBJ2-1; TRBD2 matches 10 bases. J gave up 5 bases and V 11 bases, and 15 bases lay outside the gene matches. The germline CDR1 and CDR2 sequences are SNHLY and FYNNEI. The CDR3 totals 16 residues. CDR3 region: CALKTSGGAPHNEQFF. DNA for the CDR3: TGTGCCCTCAAAACGAGCGGGGGGGCCCCCCACAATGAGCAGTTCTTC.

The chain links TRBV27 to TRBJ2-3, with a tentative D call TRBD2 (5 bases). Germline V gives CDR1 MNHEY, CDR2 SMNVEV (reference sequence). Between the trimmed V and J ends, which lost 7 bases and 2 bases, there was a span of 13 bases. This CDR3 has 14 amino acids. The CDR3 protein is CASKVGGLTDTQYF. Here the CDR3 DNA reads TGTGCCAGCAAAGTCGGCGGGCTCACAGATACGCAGTATTTT.

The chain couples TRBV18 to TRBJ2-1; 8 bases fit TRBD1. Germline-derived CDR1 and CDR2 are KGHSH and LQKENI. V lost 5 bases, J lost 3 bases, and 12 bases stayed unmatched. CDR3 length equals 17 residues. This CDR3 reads CASSSRTGTGDYNEQFF. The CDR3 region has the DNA TGTGCCAGCTCATCGAGAACCGGGACAGGAGACTACAATGAGCAGTTCTTC. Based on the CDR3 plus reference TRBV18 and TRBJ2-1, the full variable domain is NAGVMQNPRHLVRRRGQEARLRCSPMKGHSHVYWYRQLPEEGLKFMVYLQKENIIDESGMPKERFSAEFPKEGPSILRIQQVVRGDSAAYFCASSSRTGTGDYNEQFFGPGTRLTVL.

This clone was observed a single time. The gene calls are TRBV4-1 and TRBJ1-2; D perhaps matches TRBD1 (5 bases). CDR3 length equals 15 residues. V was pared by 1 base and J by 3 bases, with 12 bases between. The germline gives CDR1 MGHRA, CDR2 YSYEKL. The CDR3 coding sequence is TGCGCCAGCAGCCAAGTGGGGGGATCGGACTATGGCTACACCTTC. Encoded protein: CASSQVGGSDYGYTF.

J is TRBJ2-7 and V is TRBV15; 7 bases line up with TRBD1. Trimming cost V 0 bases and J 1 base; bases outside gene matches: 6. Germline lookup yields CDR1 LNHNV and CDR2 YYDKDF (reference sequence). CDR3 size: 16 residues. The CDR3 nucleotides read TGTGCCACCAGCAGAGATGGCCACAGGGGTTCCTACGAGCAGTACTTC. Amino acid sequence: CATSRDGHRGSYEQYF.

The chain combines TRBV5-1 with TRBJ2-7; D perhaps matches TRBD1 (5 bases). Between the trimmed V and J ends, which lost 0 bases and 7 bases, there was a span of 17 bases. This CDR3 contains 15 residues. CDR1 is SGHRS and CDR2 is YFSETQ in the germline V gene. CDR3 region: CASSLETGPLGEQYF. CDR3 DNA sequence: TGCGCCAGCAGCTTGGAAACAGGCCCGCTAGGGGAGCAGTACTTC.

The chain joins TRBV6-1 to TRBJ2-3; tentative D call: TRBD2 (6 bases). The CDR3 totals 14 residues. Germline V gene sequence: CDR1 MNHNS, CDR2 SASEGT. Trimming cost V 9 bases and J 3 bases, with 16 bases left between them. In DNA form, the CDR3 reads TGTGCCAGTTCAAGCGGGCTGGGAACAGATACGCAGTATTTT. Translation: CASSSGLGTDTQYF.

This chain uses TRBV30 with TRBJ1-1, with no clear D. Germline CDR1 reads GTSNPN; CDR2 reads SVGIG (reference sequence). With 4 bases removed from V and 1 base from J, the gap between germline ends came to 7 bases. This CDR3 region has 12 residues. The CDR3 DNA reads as TGTGCCTGGAAGAGGGAGAACACTGAAGCTTTCTTT. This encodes CAWKRENTEAFF.

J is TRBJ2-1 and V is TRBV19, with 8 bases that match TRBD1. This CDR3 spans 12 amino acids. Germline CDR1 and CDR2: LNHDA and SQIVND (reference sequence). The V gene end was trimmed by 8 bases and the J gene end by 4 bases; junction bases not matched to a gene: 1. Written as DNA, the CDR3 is TGTGCCAGTGGGGACAGGTACAATGAGCAGTTCTTC. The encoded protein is CASGDRYNEQFF.

The DNA of the CDR3 is TGTGCCTGGAGTGACGGGAATGAGCAGTTCTTC. Its translation: CAWSDGNEQFF. The rearrangement uses TRBV30 and TRBJ2-1; D ambiguous. V was cut by 1 base and J by 7 bases, with 5 bases left in between. This CDR3 comprises 11 residues. In germline, CDR1 is GTSNPN, CDR2 SVGIG (reference sequence).

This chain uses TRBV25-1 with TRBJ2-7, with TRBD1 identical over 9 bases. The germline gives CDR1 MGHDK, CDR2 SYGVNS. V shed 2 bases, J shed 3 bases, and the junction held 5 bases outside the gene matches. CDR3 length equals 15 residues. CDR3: CASSEAGTGIYEQYF. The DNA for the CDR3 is TGTGCCAGCAGTGAAGCCGGGACAGGGATCTACGAGCAGTACTTC.

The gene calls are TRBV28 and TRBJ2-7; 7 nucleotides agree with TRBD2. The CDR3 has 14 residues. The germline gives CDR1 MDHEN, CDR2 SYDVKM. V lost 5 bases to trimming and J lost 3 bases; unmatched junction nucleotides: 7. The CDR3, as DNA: TGTGCCAGCAGTCAAGCCCGGGACTACTACGAGCAGTACTTC. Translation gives CASSQARDYYEQYF.

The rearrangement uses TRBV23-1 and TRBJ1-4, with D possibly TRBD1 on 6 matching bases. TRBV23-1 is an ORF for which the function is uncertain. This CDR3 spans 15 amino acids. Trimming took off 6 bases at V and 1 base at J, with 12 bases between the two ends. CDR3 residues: CASSLRGGTNEKLFF. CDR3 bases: TGCGCCAGCAGCCTAAGGGGGGGAACTAATGAAAAACTGTTTTTT.

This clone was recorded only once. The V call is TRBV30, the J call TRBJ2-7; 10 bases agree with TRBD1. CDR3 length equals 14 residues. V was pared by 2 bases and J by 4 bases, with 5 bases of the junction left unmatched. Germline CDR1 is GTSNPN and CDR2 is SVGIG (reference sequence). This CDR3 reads CAWSLDRGLYEQYF. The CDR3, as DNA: TGTGCCTGGAGTCTGGACAGGGGGTTATACGAGCAGTACTTC.

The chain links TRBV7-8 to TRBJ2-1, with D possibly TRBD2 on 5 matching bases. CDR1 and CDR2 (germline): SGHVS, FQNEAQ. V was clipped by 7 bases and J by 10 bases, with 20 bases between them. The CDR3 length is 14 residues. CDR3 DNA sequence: TGTGCCAGCAACGTACTTCTCTCAGCGGTAGAGCAGTTCTTC. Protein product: CASNVLLSAVEQFF.

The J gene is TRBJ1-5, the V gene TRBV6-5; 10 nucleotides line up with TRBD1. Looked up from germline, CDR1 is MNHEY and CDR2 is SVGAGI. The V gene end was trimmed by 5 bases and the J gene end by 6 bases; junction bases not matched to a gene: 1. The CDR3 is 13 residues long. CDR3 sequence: CASSRDRGQPQHF. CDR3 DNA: TGTGCCAGCAGTCGGGACAGGGGTCAGCCCCAGCATTTT.

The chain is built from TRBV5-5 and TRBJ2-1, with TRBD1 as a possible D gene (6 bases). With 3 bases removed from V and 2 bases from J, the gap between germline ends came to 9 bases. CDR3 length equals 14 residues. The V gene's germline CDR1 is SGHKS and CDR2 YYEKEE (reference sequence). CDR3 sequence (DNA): TGTGCCAGCAGCTCATGGGACACCTACAATGAGCAGTTCTTC. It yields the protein CASSSWDTYNEQFF.

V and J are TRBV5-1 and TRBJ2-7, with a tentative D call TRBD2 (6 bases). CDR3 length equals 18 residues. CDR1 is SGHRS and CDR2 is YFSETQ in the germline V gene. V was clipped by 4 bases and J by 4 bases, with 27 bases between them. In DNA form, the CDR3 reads TGCGCCAGCAGCCTTGGGGATCCCGGGACTGGGGTCCTTTACGAGCAGTACTTC. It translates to CASSLGDPGTGVLYEQYF.

The CDR3 DNA reads as TGTGCCAGCAGCTTAGAGGCGGGGATGGGTAAAAACGAAGAATCCACCTTC. Encoded protein: CASSLEAGMGKNEESTF. The V gene is TRBV11-2, the J gene TRBJ1-2; D ambiguous. Trimming took off 0 bases at V and 13 bases at J, with 27 bases between the two ends. In germline, CDR1 is SGHAT, CDR2 FQNNGV. This CDR3 spans 17 amino acids.

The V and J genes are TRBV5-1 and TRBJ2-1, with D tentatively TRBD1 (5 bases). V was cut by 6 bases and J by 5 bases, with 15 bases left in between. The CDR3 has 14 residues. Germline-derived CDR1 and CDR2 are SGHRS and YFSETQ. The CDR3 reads CASTLSTGDNEQFF. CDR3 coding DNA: TGCGCCAGCACTTTGAGCACAGGAGACAATGAGCAGTTCTTC.

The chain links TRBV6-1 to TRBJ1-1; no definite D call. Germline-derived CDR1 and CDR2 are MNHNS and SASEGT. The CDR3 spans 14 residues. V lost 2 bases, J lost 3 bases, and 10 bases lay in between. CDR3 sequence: CASSEQLGYTEAFF. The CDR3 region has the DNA TGTGCCAGCAGTGAACAGTTGGGCTACACTGAAGCTTTCTTT.

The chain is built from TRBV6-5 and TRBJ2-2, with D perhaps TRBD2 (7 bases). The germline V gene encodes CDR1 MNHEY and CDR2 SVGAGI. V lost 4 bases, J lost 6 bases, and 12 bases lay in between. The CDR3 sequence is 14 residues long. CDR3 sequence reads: CASSWEGGAGELFF. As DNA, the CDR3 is TGTGCCAGCAGTTGGGAGGGGGGAGCCGGGGAGCTGTTTTTT.

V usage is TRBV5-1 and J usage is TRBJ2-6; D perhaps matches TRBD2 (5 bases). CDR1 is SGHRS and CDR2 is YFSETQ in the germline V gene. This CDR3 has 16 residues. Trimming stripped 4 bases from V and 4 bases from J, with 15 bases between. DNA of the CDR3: TGCGCCAGCAGCCAGAGGGTCGGGGTCGGGGCCAACGTCCTGACTTTC. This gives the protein CASSQRVGVGANVLTF. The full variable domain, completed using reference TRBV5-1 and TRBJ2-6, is KAGVTQTPRYLIKTRGQQVTLSCSPISGHRSVSWYQQTPGQGLQFLFEYFSETQRNKGNFPGRFSGRQFSNSRSEMNVSTLELGDSALYLCASSQRVGVGANVLTFGAGSRLTVL.

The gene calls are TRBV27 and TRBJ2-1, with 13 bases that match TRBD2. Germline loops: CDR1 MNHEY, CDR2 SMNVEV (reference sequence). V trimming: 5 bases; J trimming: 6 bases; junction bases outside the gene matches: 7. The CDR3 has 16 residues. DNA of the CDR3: TGTGCCAGCAGTGGACTAGCGGGAGCCCGGGGCAATGAGCAGTTCTTC. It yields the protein CASSGLAGARGNEQFF.

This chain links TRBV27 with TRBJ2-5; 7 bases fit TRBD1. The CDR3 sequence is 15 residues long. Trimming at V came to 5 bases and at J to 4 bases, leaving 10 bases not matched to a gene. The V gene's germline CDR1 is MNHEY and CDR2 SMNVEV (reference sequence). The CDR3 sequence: CASSTGQLMGETQYF. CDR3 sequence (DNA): TGTGCCAGCAGTACGGGACAGCTGATGGGAGAGACCCAGTACTTC.

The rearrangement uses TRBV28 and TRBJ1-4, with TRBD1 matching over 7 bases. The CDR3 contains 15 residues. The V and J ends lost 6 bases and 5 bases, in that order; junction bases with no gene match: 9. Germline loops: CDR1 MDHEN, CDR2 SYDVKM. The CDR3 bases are TGTGCCAGCAGCCTTACAGGGGACACCAATGAAAAACTGTTTTTT. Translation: CASSLTGDTNEKLFF. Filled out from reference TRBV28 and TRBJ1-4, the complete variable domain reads DVKVTQSSRYLVKRTGEKVFLECVQDMDHENMFWYRQDPGLGLRLIYFSYDVKMKEKGDIPEGYSVSREKKERFSLILESASTNQTSMYLCASSLTGDTNEKLFFGSGTQLSVL.

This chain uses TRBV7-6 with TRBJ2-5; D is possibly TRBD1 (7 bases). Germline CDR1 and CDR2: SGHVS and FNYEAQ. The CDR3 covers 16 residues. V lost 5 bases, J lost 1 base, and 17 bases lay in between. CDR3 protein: CASSPSPGGLQETQYF. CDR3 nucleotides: TGTGCCAGCAGCCCCTCCCCAGGGGGGCTCCAAGAGACCCAGTACTTC.

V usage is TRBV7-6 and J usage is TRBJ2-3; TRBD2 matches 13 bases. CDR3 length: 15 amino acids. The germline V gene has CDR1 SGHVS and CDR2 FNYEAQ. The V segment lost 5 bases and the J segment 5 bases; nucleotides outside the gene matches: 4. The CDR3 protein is CASSPGTSGIDTQYF. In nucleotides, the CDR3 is TGTGCCAGCAGCCCCGGGACTAGCGGGATAGATACGCAGTATTTT. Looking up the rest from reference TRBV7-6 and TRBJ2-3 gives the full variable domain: GAGVSQSPRYKVTKRGQDVALRCDPISGHVSLYWYRQALGQGPEFLTYFNYEAQQDKSGLPNDRFSAERPEGSISTLTIQRTEQRDSAMYRCASSPGTSGIDTQYFGPGTRLTVL.

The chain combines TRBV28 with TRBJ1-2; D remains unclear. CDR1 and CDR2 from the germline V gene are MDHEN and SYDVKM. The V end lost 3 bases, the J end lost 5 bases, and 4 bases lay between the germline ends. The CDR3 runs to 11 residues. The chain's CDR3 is CASSFNYGYTF. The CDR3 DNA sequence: TGTGCCAGCAGTTTTAATTATGGCTACACCTTC.